Below are 17 T cell receptor beta chains sequenced from a single sample in a study of blood T cell repertoires in COVID-19. Profiled with immunoSEQ multiplex PCR; TCRdb holds only in-frame clones, not every one. The sample has some 80,000 clones; about 79% are singletons. What was sequenced was peripheral blood. These receptor sequences come from a human donor in a cohort sampled during active COVID-19.

In DNA, the CDR3 is TGCGCCAGCAGTTCTACAGGGGCGGGGGAGCAGTACGTC. It translates to CASSSTGAGEQYV. This chain connects TRBV23-1 to TRBJ2-7; tentatively, D is TRBD1 (7 bases). TRBV23-1 is labeled an ORF, and its function is uncertain. V was pared by 5 bases and J by 7 bases, with 15 bases between. CDR3 size: 13 residues.

The genes are TRBV7-9 and TRBJ2-1, with 9 positions matching TRBD2. J gave up 12 bases and V 5 bases, and 20 bases lay outside the gene matches. Per the germline V gene, CDR1 is SEHNR and CDR2 is FQNEAQ (reference sequence). The CDR3 contains 17 residues. The DNA for the CDR3 is TGTGCCAGCAGCGCGCCTCCCTCGGCTAGCGGGAAAGCCGGGCAGTTCTTC. This sequence encodes CASSAPPSASGKAGQFF.

This clone was found many times. The chain combines TRBV9 with TRBJ1-6, with a possible D match to TRBD1 (6 bases). This CDR3 is 14 amino acids long. Germline V gives CDR1 SGDLS, CDR2 YYNGEE. Trimming pared 10 bases from V and 6 bases from J, leaving 17 bases between. This chain's CDR3 is CALTGTRGNSPLHF. CDR3 bases: TGTGCCCTGACGGGGACACGGGGTAATTCACCCCTCCACTTT.

The J gene is TRBJ2-2, the V gene TRBV27, with D possibly TRBD1 on 6 matching bases. The CDR3 consists of 14 residues. V was shortened by 5 bases and J by 4 bases, with 11 bases between the two germline ends. Germline CDR1 reads MNHEY; CDR2 reads SMNVEV (reference sequence). The CDR3 DNA reads as TGTGCCAGCAGTCCTTGGGACATCACCGGGGAGCTGTTTTTT. This sequence encodes CASSPWDITGELFF.

The chain has TRBV4-2 and TRBJ2-3; 9 bases match TRBD2. Losses at the gene ends were 0 bases for V and 1 base for J; bases not matched to a gene: 8. The germline V gene has CDR1 LGHNA and CDR2 YNFKEQ. CDR3 length: 18 residues. The CDR3 region has the DNA TGTGCCAGCAGCCAAGAAAGCAGCGGGACTAGCCGCACAGATACGCAGTATTTT. It yields the protein CASSQESSGTSRTDTQYF.

This clone was seen ten or more times. CDR3 in amino acids: CASSLTSGGGGEQFF. CDR3 coding DNA: TGTGCCAGCAGTCTGACTAGCGGGGGGGGAGGTGAGCAGTTCTTC. This chain joins TRBV27 and TRBJ2-1; TRBD2 aligns across 14 bases. The germline V gene has CDR1 MNHEY and CDR2 SMNVEV (reference sequence). This CDR3 has 15 residues. With V trimmed by 5 bases and J by 9 bases, 6 bases remained unmatched.

Only a few counts were recorded for this clone. V and J are TRBV10-3 and TRBJ1-2; a possible D gene is TRBD1 (5 bases). V gave up 2 bases and J gave up 5 bases, with 6 bases separating them. Germline V gene sequence: CDR1 ENHRY, CDR2 SYGVKD. CDR3 size: 12 residues. The CDR3 loop reads CAISEGGYGYTF. In DNA form, the CDR3 reads TGTGCCATCAGTGAGGGGGGGTATGGCTACACCTTC.

This clone has only one observation. J is TRBJ2-1 and V is TRBV9, with 14 positions matching TRBD2. V dropped 0 bases and J dropped 9; count of bases not matched to a gene: 8. There are 17 residues in the CDR3. The germline V gene encodes CDR1 SGDLS and CDR2 YYNGEE. CDR3 protein: CASSVDRGLAGGREQFF. CDR3 coding DNA: TGTGCCAGCAGCGTAGACCGTGGACTAGCGGGAGGCCGTGAGCAGTTCTTC. The whole variable domain, filled in from reference TRBV9 and TRBJ2-1, reads DSGVTQTPKHLITATGQRVTLRCSPRSGDLSVYWYQQSLDQGLQFLIQYYNGEERAKGNILERFSAQQFPDLHSELNLSSLELGDSALYFCASSVDRGLAGGREQFFGPGTRLTVL.

The CDR3 here is CASSLAVQENTEAFF. CDR3 in DNA: TGTGCCAGCAGCTTAGCGGTCCAGGAGAACACTGAAGCTTTCTTT. The rearrangement joins TRBV7-9 to TRBJ1-1, with D unclear. CDR1 is SEHNR and CDR2 is FQNEAQ in the germline V gene (reference sequence). V lost 0 bases and J 1 base, leaving 9 bases between the germline ends. CDR3 size: 15 residues.

The chain joins TRBV15 to TRBJ2-6; TRBD2 is a possible D gene (7 bases). V lost 5 bases and J 0 bases, leaving 11 bases between the germline ends. In germline, CDR1 is LNHNV, CDR2 YYDKDF (reference sequence). This CDR3 contains 16 residues. The CDR3 region is CATSEGGSSGANVLTF. In DNA, the CDR3 is TGTGCCACCAGCGAGGGGGGGTCCTCTGGGGCCAACGTCCTGACTTTC.

The chain combines TRBV2 with TRBJ1-3; no clear D. This CDR3 comprises 13 residues. V gave up 6 bases and J gave up 0 bases, with 6 bases separating them. The germline V gene encodes CDR1 SNHLY and CDR2 FYNNEI. CDR3 in amino acids: CASSRDSGNTIYF. In nucleotides, the CDR3 is TGTGCCAGCAGCCGGGACTCTGGAAACACCATATATTTT.

This rearrangement joins TRBV13 to TRBJ2-1; no reliable D call. Germline values: CDR1 PRHDT, CDR2 FYEKMQ (reference sequence). V lost 5 bases and J lost 2, with 10 bases in between. This CDR3 contains 14 residues. The CDR3 sequence is CASSPPRTYNEQFF. In DNA form, the CDR3 reads TGTGCCAGCAGCCCCCCGCGGACCTACAATGAGCAGTTCTTC.

V is TRBV4-3 and J is TRBJ1-2, with TRBD1 identical over 11 bases. Germline CDR1 is LGHNA and CDR2 is YSLEER. The CDR3 sequence is 16 residues long. V shed 1 base, J shed 7 bases, and the junction held 8 bases outside the gene matches. This CDR3 reads CASSQGTGGFWIGYTF. The CDR3 DNA is TGCGCCAGCAGCCAAGGGACAGGGGGCTTCTGGATTGGCTACACCTTC.

This clone was counted once. This chain links TRBV5-1 with TRBJ1-4; TRBD1 might be the D (6 bases). Germline assignment: CDR1 SGHRS and CDR2 YFSETQ. The CDR3 totals 15 residues. V gave up 0 bases and J gave up 7 bases, with 13 bases separating them. The CDR3 sequence is CASSLEGQQGEKLFF. Here the CDR3 DNA reads TGCGCCAGCAGCTTGGAAGGACAGCAAGGTGAAAAACTGTTTTTT.

This rearrangement joins TRBV6-4 to TRBJ2-5; TRBD2 agrees at 9 bases. V shed 6 bases and J 5 bases; nucleotides not matched to a gene: 10. Germline lookup yields CDR1 MRHNA and CDR2 SNTAGT. CDR3 length: 15 residues. The CDR3 here is CASREERGDMETQYF. CDR3 sequence (DNA): TGTGCCAGCAGGGAGGAGCGGGGGGATATGGAGACCCAGTACTTC.

The J gene is TRBJ2-3, the V gene TRBV27, with 11 bases lining up with TRBD1. Germline trimming cut 5 bases from V and 5 bases from J; bases unmatched to any gene: 9. CDR1 and CDR2 from the germline V gene are MNHEY and SMNVEV (reference sequence). The CDR3 length is 16 residues. The CDR3 protein is CASSLYGTGGLDTQYF. The CDR3 DNA reads TGTGCCAGCAGTCTATACGGGACAGGGGGTTTAGATACGCAGTATTTT.

V is TRBV11-3 and J is TRBJ2-3; D remains ambiguous. The CDR3 has 18 amino acids. Per germline, CDR1 SGHNT and CDR2 YENEEA. Trimming stripped 0 bases from V and 4 bases from J, with 20 bases between. This CDR3 is CASSLDQGERKSADTQYF. Here the CDR3 DNA reads TGTGCCAGCAGCTTAGATCAAGGAGAGCGTAAGAGTGCAGATACGCAGTATTTT.